This T cell receptor beta chain was found in a study of regulatory T cells in long-lasting Graves disease. Points from the study as a whole: Lower TCR diversity characterized persistent Graves' patients relative to newly diagnosed patients. Accuracy was perhaps lowered by the small sample size.

This clonotype was seen at least ten times. Its antigen is not known. The TCR beta library used iRepertoire HTBI primers with Arm-PCR amplification of CDR3. TCRdb re-called the multiplex PCR reads through MiXCR, storing one row per CDR3 protein. The profile covers 300,000 to 450,000 distinct CDR3 sequences, with about 14% appearing a single time and 22% taken by the ten largest. The time point: newly diagnosed GD, antithyroid drugs for less than 3 months. Making the TCR library involved RNA that had been extracted from PBMCs. The TCR sequence derives from a female donor with Graves disease. The sequencing here drew on peripheral blood mononuclear cells (PBMCs), taken at new diagnosis, from a patient treated with antithyroid drugs.

This CDR3 is CASSSPGGHPYEQYF. The DNA of the CDR3 is TGTGCCAGCAGCTCGCCCGGGGGTCACCCCTACGAGCAGTACTTC. The J gene is TRBJ2-7, the V gene TRBV7-6; D may be TRBD2 (6 bases). V was pared by 4 bases and J by 2 bases, with 15 bases between. The CDR3 consists of 15 residues. From germline, CDR1 is SGHVS and CDR2 FNYEAQ.